This paragraph covers one T cell receptor (beta chain) sequence. Its antigen is still unknown. The CDR3 extends over 14 amino acids. Germline V gene lookup returns CDR1 MNHEY and CDR2 SMNVEV (reference sequence). Trimming cost V 5 bases and J 5 bases, with 13 bases left between them. The sample is drawn from a study of OX40 agonist ivuxolimab in advanced cancers. Study overall: Therapy given before enrollment (anti-PD-1, anti-PD-L1 or anti-CTLA-4) was allowed, and 40% had some.

The method was immunoSEQ multiplex PCR; TCRdb's version includes in-frame clones alone and lacks a portion of them. The sample carries fewer than 11,000 clones, approximately 80% recorded once. Study-level findings and limits: Some nonresponders additionally presented with little normalized T-cell clonal expansion.

The material was CD4+ or CD8+ T cells sorted from blood, obtained in a trial of the OX40 agonist ivuxolimab. The TCR comes from an adult with an advanced solid tumor such as melanoma, head and neck, liver or kidney cancer. The V and J genes are TRBV27 and TRBJ2-1; D unresolved. CDR3 coding DNA: TGTGCCAGCAGTCCCCGATATCCCAACAATGAGCAGTTCTTC. Translated: CASSPRYPNNEQFF.